This T cell receptor beta chain was captured in a study of CD49a tissue-resident CD8 T cells in human skin (dated by TCRdb to about 2017). With respect to the entire study: The study examined tissue-resident memory CD8+ T cell subsets in human skin defined by CD49a, CD69 and CD103 expression.

For 4 to 6 healthy donors, CD8+ T cells were sorted from blood, dermis and epidermis, and the TCR beta CDR3 regions of these cells were analysed. All TCR-sequenced donors were healthy individuals, and each provided both blood and skin samples. Sorting was used to isolate CD8+ T cell populations prior to TCR beta sequencing. Before T cell analysis, skin was split into dermal and epidermal compartments. The library was obtained by the immunoSEQ multiplex PCR assay. In the paper's pipeline: Frequencies of TCR V beta family usage were compared among the sorted CD8+ T cell populations from blood, dermis and epidermis. The source is immuneACCESS, and TCRdb retained only in-frame sequences with V and J called. Part of the clones is not carried over; for the studies checked, unresolved V genes explain less than half of this, and the remainder is unexplained. V, J and clone size derive from that table, while D and trimming were established from the DNA sequence. Recorded for this sample are about 1,100 clones; 65% to 75% of them occurred a single time. The top ten clones comprise approximately 22% of the sample.

The CDR3 has 16 amino acids, counting the end cysteine and phenylalanine. The kept DNA is CDR3 alone, 48 bases in frame from the first base. In the germline V gene (reference sequence), CDR1 corresponds to SEHNR and CDR2 to FQNEAQ. The V end loses 1 base and the J end loses 0 bases, and a stretch of 10 bases separates them. Concerning this clone: The specificity of this receptor is unknown. No clone much larger than this one lies a single base away; base qualities are absent.

This receptor was obtained from a human donor in good health. The donor label of this sample is uncertain. The specimen sequenced was CD103- CD8+ T cells sorted from skin dermis. The chain is made from TRBV7-9 and TRBJ2-4; no D gene can be assigned with confidence. The CDR3 protein is CASSLGIRVAKNIQYF. The DNA is as follows: TGTGCCAGCAGCTTAGGTATTAGAGTAGCCAAAAACATTCAGTACTTC.